This T cell receptor (beta chain) originates from a study of Graves' ophthalmopathy and Graves' hyperthyroidism. At the level of the study: Peripheral blood was gathered at first diagnosis, ahead of any treatment whatsoever.

Comments on this clonotype: Its antigen is as yet unknown.

Trimming cost V 3 bases and J 5 bases, with 19 bases left between them. This CDR3 is built from 16 residues. Germline CDR1 reads SEHNR; CDR2 reads FQNEAQ (reference sequence). Amplification targeted the TCR beta CDR3 regions, with RNA transcripts as the source material. Second-round multiplex PCR followed a first-round RT-PCR using HTBI primers. TCRdb passed the multiplex PCR reads through MiXCR, listing each CDR3 protein once. Seen here are hundreds of thousands of distinct CDR3 sequences, roughly 41% observed once, and the top ten hold more than 3%. The study, taken as a whole, reports: Blood contained most expanded thyroid clonotypes exceeding 0.001 frequency. It was with around 70% sensitivity and roughly 75% specificity that the model predicted ophthalmopathy progression.

This receptor was taken from an adult man with Graves' ophthalmopathy. The J gene is TRBJ1-2, the V gene TRBV7-9, with D perhaps TRBD1 (6 bases). Material for sequencing was peripheral blood. The CDR3 loop is CASSLGGGVLGYGYTF. Here the CDR3 DNA reads TGTGCCAGCAGCTTGGGCGGGGGCGTTTTGGGGTATGGCTACACCTTC.